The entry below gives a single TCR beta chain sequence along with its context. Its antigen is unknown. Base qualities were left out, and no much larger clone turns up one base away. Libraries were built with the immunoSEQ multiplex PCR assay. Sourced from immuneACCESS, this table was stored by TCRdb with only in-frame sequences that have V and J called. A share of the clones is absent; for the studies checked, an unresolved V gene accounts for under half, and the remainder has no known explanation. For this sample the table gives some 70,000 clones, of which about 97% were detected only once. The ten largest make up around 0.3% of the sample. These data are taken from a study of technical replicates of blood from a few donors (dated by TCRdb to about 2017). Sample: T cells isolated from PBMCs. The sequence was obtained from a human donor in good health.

Read as DNA, the sequence is TGTGCCAGCACCCGCGAACCCGGACTAGCGGGCTACGAGCAGTACTTC. It is translated as CASTREPGLAGYEQYF. In this chain, TRBV7-8 is recombined with TRBJ2-7, with TRBD2 identical over 11 junction bases. The CDR3 runs 16 residues from the cysteine to the phenylalanine. Only CDR3 DNA remains: 48 bases, in frame from the first base. The V end gives up 7 bases and the J end 3 bases, leaving 11 bases in the junction not matched to a gene. The germline V gene yields SGHVS for CDR1 and FQNEAQ for CDR2.